This T cell receptor beta chain derives from a study of shared clonotypes between healthy human individuals. Background on the study: Per donor, three plates held CD4 naive cells, three held CD4 memory, two held CD8 naive and one held CD8 memory.

The table lists this clone with a few counts. At the DNA level, this CDR3 is encoded by other sequences in the same sample as well. Germline values: CDR1 MNHEY, CDR2 SVGAGI. The junction had 6 bases not matched to a gene; V was cut back by 6 bases and J by 5 bases. This CDR3 spans 13 amino acids. It was across several immunoSEQ plates that each subset's genomic DNA was evenly split. Generated by immunoSEQ multiplex PCR, the TCRdb table keeps only in-frame clones and is missing some. The profile shows fewer than 3 million clones, around 92% of them singletons. The chain recombines TRBV6-5 with TRBJ1-1; 7 positions match TRBD1. The sample consisted of naive CD4+ T cells from PBMCs. As to subset: CD45RA+ positively selected. The TCR sequence derives from a man aged 18 to 30 in good health. Some clones in this sample may be carry-over from other donors' samples. The CDR3 nucleotides are TGTGCCAGCAGGAGACAGGGAAGTACTGAAGCTTTCTTT. This gives the protein CASRRQGSTEAFF.